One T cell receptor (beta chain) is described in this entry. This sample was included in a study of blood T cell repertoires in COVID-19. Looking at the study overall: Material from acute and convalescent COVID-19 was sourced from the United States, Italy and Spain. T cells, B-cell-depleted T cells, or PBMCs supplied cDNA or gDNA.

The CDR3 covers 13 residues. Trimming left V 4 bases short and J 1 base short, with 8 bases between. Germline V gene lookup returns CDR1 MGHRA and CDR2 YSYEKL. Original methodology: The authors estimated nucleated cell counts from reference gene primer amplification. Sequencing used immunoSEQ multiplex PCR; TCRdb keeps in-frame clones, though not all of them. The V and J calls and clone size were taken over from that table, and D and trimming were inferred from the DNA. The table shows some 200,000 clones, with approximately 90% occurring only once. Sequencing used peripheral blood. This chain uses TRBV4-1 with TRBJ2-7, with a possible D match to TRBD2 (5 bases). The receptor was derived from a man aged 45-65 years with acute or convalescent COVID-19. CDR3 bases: TGCGCCAGCAGCCTAGGACTTTCCTACGAGCAGTACTTC. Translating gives CASSLGLSYEQYF.